This T cell receptor (beta chain) was sequenced during a study of blood T cell repertoires in COVID-19 (dated by TCRdb to the early 2020s). For the wider study: Collaborator samples came from the United States, Italy and Spain and covered acute and convalescent phases of COVID-19. The dataset comprised deeply sampled blood TCRbeta repertoires from subjects exposed to, actively infected with, or recovered from COVID-19. A de-identified subject ID, COVID-19 status, age in years and sex were almost always included in the sample metadata. The repertoires were made available in a free public database intended to serve as a resource for research on the immune response to SARS-CoV-2. The material from the prospective study consisted of cDNA or gDNA derived from T cells, B-cell-depleted T cells, or PBMCs. Samples were obtained from the ongoing ImmuneRACE study (first 160 participants) and from 1,254 subjects provided by 6 global collaborators. Where available, HLA class I and class II types were obtained from metadata supplied by the sample provider rather than from assay-based typing.

Study-level results and caveats: The amount of clinical and demographic metadata varied by source and participant and was provided uncurated.

Based on the germline V gene (reference sequence), the CDR1 and CDR2 sequences are MNHEY and SMNVEV. Relative to germline, V is 3 bases shorter and J is 7 bases shorter, with 12 bases between their ends. Spanning cysteine to phenylalanine, the CDR3 consists of 13 amino acids. Only CDR3 DNA is held: 39 bases, read in frame from base 1. A note on this clone: What this receptor recognizes is not known. No much larger clonotype is one base removed from it; base qualities were not supplied.

The immunoSEQ Assay, a bias-controlled multiplex PCR, was used to amplify TCRbeta CDR3 regions from genomic DNA. Per the authors' processing: The number of nucleated cells in each sample was estimated by amplification of reference gene primers within the assay. To quantify the absolute abundance of each unique TCRbeta CDR3 rearrangement, sequence reads were collapsed and filtered. For each sample, productive Simpson clonality was calculated by taking the square root of Simpson's diversity index across productive rearrangements. As stored in TCRdb, this immuneACCESS dataset retains in-frame rearrangements with V and J assigned. A fraction of the clones does not appear; measured against another copy, unresolved V genes explain less than half of the discrepancy, and the remainder lacks a known reason. V, J and clone size are those of that table, while D and trimming were read from the DNA. For this sample there are about 25,000 clones; over 75% appear just once. Approximately 60% of the sample is taken by the ten largest.

Collaborating institutions collected whole blood in K2EDTA tubes following their own protocols. Collaborator samples were shipped for TCRbeta analysis as frozen whole blood, isolated PBMCs, or DNA extracted from either sample type. Sequences were obtained from peripheral blood. Recombination linked TRBV27 to TRBJ1-2, with no confident D gene call. The TCR was taken from a woman aged 80 or over with acute or convalescent COVID-19. DNA sequence: TGTGCCAGCAGTTTCGGCGGGCGGCGTGGCTACACCTTC. Its amino acids are CASSFGGRRGYTF.